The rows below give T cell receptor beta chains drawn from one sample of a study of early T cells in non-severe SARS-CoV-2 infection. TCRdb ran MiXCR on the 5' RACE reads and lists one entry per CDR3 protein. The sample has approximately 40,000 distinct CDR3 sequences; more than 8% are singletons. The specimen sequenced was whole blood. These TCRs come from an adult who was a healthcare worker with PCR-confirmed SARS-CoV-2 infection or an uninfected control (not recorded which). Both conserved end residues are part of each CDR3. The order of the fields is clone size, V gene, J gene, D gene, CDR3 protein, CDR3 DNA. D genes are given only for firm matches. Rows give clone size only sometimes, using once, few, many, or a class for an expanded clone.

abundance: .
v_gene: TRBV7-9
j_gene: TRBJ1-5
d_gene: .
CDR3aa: CASSQGRIDQPQHF
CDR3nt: TGTGCCAGCAGCCAGGGGCGGATTGATCAGCCCCAGCATTTT

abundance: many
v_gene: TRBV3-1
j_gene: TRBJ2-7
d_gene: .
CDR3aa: CASSQTRAYEQYF
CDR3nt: TGTGCCAGCAGCCAGACTAGAGCCTACGAGCAGTACTTC

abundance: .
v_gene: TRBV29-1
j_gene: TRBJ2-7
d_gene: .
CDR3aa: CSVAASSYEQYF
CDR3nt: TGCAGCGTTGCAGCCAGCTCCTACGAGCAGTACTTC

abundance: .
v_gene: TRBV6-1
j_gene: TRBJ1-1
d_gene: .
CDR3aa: CASSEVQDTEAFF
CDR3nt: TGTGCCAGCAGTGAGGTACAGGACACTGAAGCTTTCTTT

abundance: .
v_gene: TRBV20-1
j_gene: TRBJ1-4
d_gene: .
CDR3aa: CSAKRGRATNEKLFF
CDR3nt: TGCAGTGCTAAGCGGGGGAGAGCAACTAATGAAAAACTGTTTTTT

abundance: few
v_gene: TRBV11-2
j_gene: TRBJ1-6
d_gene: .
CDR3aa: CASSLGPGDSPLHF
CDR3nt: TGTGCCAGCAGCTTAGGGCCAGGGGATTCACCCCTCCACTTT

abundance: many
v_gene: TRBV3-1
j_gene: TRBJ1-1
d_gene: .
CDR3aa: CASRVGGNTEAFF
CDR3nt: TGTGCCAGCAGAGTCGGGGGGAACACTGAAGCTTTCTTT

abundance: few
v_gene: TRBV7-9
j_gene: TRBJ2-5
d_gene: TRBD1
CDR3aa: CASSPDRTRQETQYF
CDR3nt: TGTGCCAGCAGCCCGGACAGGACCCGGCAAGAGACCCAGTACTTC

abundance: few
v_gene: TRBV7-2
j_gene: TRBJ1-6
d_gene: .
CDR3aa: CASSLALTEYNSPLHF
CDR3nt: TGTGCCAGCAGCTTAGCCTTGACAGAGTATAATTCACCCCTCCACTTT

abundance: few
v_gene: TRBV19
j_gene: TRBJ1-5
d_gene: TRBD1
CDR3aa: CASTTQGTRNQPQHF
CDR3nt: TGTGCCAGTACCACACAGGGGACGCGCAATCAGCCCCAGCATTTT

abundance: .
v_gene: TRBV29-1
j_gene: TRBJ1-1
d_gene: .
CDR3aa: CSGRGMNTEAFF
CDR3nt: TGCAGCGGCCGGGGTATGAACACTGAAGCTTTCTTT

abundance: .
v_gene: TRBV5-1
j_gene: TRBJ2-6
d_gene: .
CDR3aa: CASSLALGEVGPGANVLTF
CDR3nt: TGCGCCAGCAGCTTGGCCCTTGGTGAAGTGGGTCCTGGGGCCAACGTCCTGACTTTC

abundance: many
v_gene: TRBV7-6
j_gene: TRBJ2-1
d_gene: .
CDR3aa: CASSSIDRSSYNEQFF
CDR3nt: TGTGCCAGCAGCTCAATCGACAGGTCTTCCTACAATGAGCAGTTCTTC

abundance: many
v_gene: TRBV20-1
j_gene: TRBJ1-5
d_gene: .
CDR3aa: CSARVSASGNQPQHF
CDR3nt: TGCAGTGCTAGAGTTTCGGCATCTGGCAATCAGCCCCAGCATTTT

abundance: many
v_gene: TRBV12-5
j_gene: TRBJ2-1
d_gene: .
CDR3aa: CASAGTEYNEQFF
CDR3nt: TGTGCTAGTGCCGGGACCGAGTACAATGAGCAGTTCTTC

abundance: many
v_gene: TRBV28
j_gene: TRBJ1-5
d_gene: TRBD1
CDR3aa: CASRTTGINQPQHF
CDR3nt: TGTGCCAGCAGGACGACAGGGATCAATCAGCCCCAGCATTTT

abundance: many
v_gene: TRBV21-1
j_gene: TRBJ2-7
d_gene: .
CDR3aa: CASSKAQRASSSYEQYF
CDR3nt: TGTGCCAGCAGCAAAGCGCAGAGGGCCTCCTCTTCCTACGAGCAGTACTTC

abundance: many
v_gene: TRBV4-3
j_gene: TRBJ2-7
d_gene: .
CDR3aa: CASSQEVWQGTYEQYF
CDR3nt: TGCGCCAGCAGCCAAGAAGTGTGGCAGGGGACCTACGAGCAGTACTTC

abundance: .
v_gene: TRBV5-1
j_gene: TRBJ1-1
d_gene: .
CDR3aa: CASTGRTATEAFF
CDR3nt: TGCGCCAGCACGGGACGAACGGCCACTGAAGCTTTCTTT

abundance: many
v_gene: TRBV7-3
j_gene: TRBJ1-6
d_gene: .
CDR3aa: CASSAPGQHSPLHF
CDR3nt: TGTGCCAGCAGCGCACCGGGACAACATTCACCCCTCCACTTT

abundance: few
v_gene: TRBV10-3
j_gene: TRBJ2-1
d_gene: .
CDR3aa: CAISESQGLEQFF
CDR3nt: TGTGCCATCAGTGAGTCTCAGGGGCTTGAGCAGTTCTTC

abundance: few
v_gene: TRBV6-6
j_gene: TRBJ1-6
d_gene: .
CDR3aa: CASSTVAGGSPLHF
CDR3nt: TGTGCCAGCAGTACGGTGGCAGGAGGGTCACCCCTCCACTTT

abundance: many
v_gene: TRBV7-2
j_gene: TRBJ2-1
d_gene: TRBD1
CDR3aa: CASSRTGQGYNEQFF
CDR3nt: TGTGCCAGCAGCAGAACGGGACAGGGATACAATGAGCAGTTCTTC

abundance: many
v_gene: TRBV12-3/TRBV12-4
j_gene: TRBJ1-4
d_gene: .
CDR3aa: CASSFVGPGRNEKLFF
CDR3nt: TGTGCCAGCAGTTTTGTGGGGCCCGGAAGAAATGAAAAACTGTTTTTT

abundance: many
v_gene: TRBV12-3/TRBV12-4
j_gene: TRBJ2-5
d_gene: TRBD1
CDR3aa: CASSGDRGQTQYF
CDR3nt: TGTGCCAGCAGCGGGGACAGGGGGCAGACCCAGTACTTC

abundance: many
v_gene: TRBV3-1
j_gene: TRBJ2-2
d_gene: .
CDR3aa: CASSQSLGITGELFF
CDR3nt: TGTGCCAGCAGCCAGTCTCTGGGTATAACCGGGGAGCTGTTTTTT

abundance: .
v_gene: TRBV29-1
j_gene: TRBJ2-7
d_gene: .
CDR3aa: CSGLQGPYEQYF
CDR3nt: TGCAGCGGACTCCAGGGACCCTACGAGCAGTACTTC

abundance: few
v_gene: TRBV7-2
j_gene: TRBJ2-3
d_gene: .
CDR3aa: CASSPPRGDTQYF
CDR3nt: TGTGCCAGCAGCCCCCCCCGGGGTGATACGCAGTATTTT

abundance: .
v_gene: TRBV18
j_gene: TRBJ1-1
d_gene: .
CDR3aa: CASSPRSEVAEAFF
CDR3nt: TGTGCCAGCTCACCAAGGTCTGAGGTGGCTGAAGCTTTCTTT

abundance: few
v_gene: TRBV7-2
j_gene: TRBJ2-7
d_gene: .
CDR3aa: CASSPGSGTDSYEQYF
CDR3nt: TGTGCCAGCAGCCCAGGTTCCGGGACGGACTCCTACGAGCAGTACTTC

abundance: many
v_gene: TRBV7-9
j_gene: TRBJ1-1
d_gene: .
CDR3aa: CASSQPDGAAEAFF
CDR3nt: TGTGCCAGCAGCCAACCGGACGGGGCCGCTGAAGCTTTCTTT

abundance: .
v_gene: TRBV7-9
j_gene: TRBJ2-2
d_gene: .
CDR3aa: CASSLGGIGELFF
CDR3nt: TGTGCCAGCAGCTTAGGGGGAATCGGGGAGCTGTTTTTT

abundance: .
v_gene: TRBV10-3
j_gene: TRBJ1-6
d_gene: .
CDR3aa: CAISKGYDRDNSPLHF
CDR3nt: TGTGCCATCAGTAAGGGGTACGACAGAGATAATTCACCCCTCCACTTT

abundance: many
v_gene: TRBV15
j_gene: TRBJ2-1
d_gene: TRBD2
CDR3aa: CATSRVAGGLSGEQFF
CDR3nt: TGTGCCACCAGCAGAGTAGCGGGGGGGCTTAGCGGTGAGCAGTTCTTC

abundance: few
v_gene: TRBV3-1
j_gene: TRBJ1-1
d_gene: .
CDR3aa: CASSPPGRNTEAFF
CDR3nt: TGTGCCAGCAGCCCCCCTGGCCGGAACACTGAAGCTTTCTTT

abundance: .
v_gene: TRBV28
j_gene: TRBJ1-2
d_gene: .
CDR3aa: CASLRWTANYGYTF
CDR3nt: TGTGCCAGCCTGAGGTGGACAGCGAACTATGGCTACACCTTC

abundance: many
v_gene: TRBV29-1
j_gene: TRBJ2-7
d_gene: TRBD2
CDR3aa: CSVAGSGDPHEQYF
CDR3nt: TGCAGCGTCGCGGGTAGCGGGGACCCCCACGAGCAGTACTTC

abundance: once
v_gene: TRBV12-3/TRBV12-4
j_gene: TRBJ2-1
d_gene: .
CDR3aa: CASRGGSYNEQFF
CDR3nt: TGTGCCAGCAGGGGGGGTTCCTACAATGAGCAGTTCTTC

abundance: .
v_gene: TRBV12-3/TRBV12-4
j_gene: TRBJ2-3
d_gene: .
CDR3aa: CASSSGGLDTQYF
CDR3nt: TGTGCCAGCAGTTCTGGGGGCTTAGATACGCAGTATTTT

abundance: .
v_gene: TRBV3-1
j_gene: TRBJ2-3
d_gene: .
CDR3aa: CASSRSTDTQYF
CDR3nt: TGTGCCAGCAGCCGAAGCACAGATACGCAGTATTTT

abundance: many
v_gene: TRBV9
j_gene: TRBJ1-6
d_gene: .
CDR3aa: CASSVAATDSPLHF
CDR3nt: TGTGCCAGCAGCGTAGCGGCGACGGATTCACCCCTCCACTTT

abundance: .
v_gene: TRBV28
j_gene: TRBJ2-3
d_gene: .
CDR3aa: CASSYGGSRVTDTQYF
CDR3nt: TGTGCCAGCAGTTACGGGGGCTCGCGGGTTACAGATACGCAGTATTTT

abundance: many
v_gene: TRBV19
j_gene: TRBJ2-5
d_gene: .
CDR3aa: CASNGKKGETQYF
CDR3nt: TGTGCCAGTAATGGCAAAAAAGGGGAGACCCAGTACTTC

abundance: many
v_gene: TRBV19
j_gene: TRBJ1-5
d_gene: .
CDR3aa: CASSIGAGSNQPQHF
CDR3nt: TGTGCCAGTAGTATCGGCGCGGGGAGCAATCAGCCCCAGCATTTT

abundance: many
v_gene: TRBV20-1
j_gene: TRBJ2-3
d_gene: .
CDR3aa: CSARDSPLVVLNTQYF
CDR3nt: TGCAGTGCTAGAGATAGCCCCCTAGTGGTCCTGAATACGCAGTATTTT